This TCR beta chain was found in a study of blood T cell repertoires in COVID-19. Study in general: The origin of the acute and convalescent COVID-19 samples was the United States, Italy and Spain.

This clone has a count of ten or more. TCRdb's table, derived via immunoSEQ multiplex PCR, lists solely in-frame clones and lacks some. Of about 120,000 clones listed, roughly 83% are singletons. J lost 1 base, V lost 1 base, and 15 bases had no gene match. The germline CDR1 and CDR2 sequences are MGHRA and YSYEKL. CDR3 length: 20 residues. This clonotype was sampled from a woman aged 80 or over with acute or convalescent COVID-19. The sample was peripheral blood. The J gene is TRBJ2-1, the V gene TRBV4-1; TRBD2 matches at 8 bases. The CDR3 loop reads CASSQGAIKTGTRSYNEQFF. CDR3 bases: TGCGCCAGCAGCCAAGGGGCCATTAAAACCGGGACTAGGTCCTACAATGAGCAGTTCTTC.